Here is one T cell receptor beta chain with its context. Its antigen is still unknown. This sample stems from a study of tumor-infiltrating lymphocytes in localized non-small cell lung cancer. Whole-study context: Some samples were collected after neoadjuvant chemotherapy; smokers, never-smokers and several histologies were included.

Regarding the study as a whole: Each assay used a separate piece of the same tissue. Recurrence-free survival showed no association with tumor T-cell fraction.

TCRdb keeps only in-frame clones here, not all; method: immunoSEQ multiplex PCR. There are under 15,000 clones in the sample; roughly two thirds occur only once, and 9.4% lies in the top ten. The length of the CDR3 is 16 residues. In germline, CDR1 is SGHRS, CDR2 YFSETQ. Deletions cut 0 bases from V and 10 bases from J, with 20 bases between. Sequencing was performed on lung tumor tissue. The chain uses TRBV5-1 and TRBJ2-1; D perhaps matches TRBD1 (6 bases). The sequence was collected from a human donor with non-small cell lung cancer. CDR3: CASSLEAGTLNREQFF. CDR3 in DNA: TGCGCCAGCAGCTTGGAGGCCGGGACACTGAACCGGGAGCAGTTCTTC.